This T cell receptor (beta chain) was sequenced during a study of OX40 agonist ivuxolimab in advanced cancers. Study information: The study reported partial responses in three patients: one hepatocellular carcinoma, two cutaneous melanoma.

Using immunoSEQ multiplex PCR, the repertoire was profiled, and TCRdb retains in-frame clones only, with some absent. The repertoire holds around 16,000 clones, with about 60% as singletons. Samples of blood were obtained at baseline, on cycle 4 day 1, and on cycle 7 day 1. This clone was recorded only once. Its target is not known. V was pared by 0 bases and J by 5 bases, with 14 bases between. This CDR3 is built from 16 residues. Germline values: CDR1 MNHEY, CDR2 SMNVEV (reference sequence). Study-wide points: Among T cells, CD8+ cells averaged more expanded clones than CD4+ cells.

This chain links TRBV27 with TRBJ2-1; D is possibly TRBD2 (7 bases). The material was CD4+ or CD8+ T cells sorted from blood, obtained in a trial of the OX40 agonist ivuxolimab. This TCR derives from an adult with an advanced solid tumor such as melanoma, head and neck, liver or kidney cancer. CDR3 sequence: CASSLSGAGENNEQFF. The CDR3 DNA sequence: TGTGCCAGCAGTTTATCGGGGGCGGGGGAGAACAATGAGCAGTTCTTC.